These 21 T cell receptor beta chains came from one sample sequenced in a study of shared clonotypes between healthy human individuals. Clones were sequenced by immunoSEQ multiplex PCR, and TCRdb holds only the in-frame ones, with some missing. The sample has approximately 2,300,000 clones, just under 95% seen once; the top ten hold around 0.35%. Sequencing was carried out using naive CD4+ T cells from PBMCs. As to subset: CD45RA+ positively selected. These receptors all come from a man aged 18 to 35 in good health. Some clones in this sample may be carry-over from other donors' samples.

The table lists this clone with a count of one. The V gene is TRBV7-3, the J gene TRBJ2-2; TRBD2 matches 11 bases. Germline CDR1 and CDR2: SGHTA and FQGTGA. With 5 bases clipped from V and 0 bases from J, the junction kept 11 bases outside the gene matches. The CDR3 is 19 amino acids. The CDR3 nucleotides are TGTGCCAGCAGCCCAAGGGGACTAGCGGAGCCCGCGAACACCGGGGAGCTGTTTTTT. It encodes CASSPRGLAEPANTGELFF.

This clone was seen only once. Distinct nucleotide sequences in the sample also encode this CDR3. The rearrangement uses TRBV2 and TRBJ2-7; 9 nucleotides align to TRBD1. Germline values: CDR1 SNHLY, CDR2 FYNNEI. V trimming: 7 bases; J trimming: 0 bases; junction bases outside the gene matches: 1. The CDR3 contains 13 residues. In nucleotides, the CDR3 is TGTGCCAGCACGGGACAGGGCTCCTACGAGCAGTACTTC. Its protein is CASTGQGSYEQYF.

This chain uses TRBV5-1 with TRBJ2-3; the match to TRBD1 covers 9 bases. V was pared by 7 bases and J by 1 base, with 7 bases of the junction left unmatched. Germline-derived CDR1 and CDR2 are SGHRS and YFSETQ. This CDR3 is 15 amino acids long. As DNA, the CDR3 is TGCGCCAGCCGGTTACAGGGGGCAGGCACAGATACGCAGTATTTT. Encoded protein: CASRLQGAGTDTQYF. The full variable domain, rest sourced from reference TRBV5-1 and TRBJ2-3, is KAGVTQTPRYLIKTRGQQVTLSCSPISGHRSVSWYQQTPGQGLQFLFEYFSETQRNKGNFPGRFSGRQFSNSRSEMNVSTLELGDSALYLCASRLQGAGTDTQYFGPGTRLTVL.

In its sample, this clone was seen a few times. The V gene is TRBV19, the J gene TRBJ1-1; no firm D call. Germline loops: CDR1 LNHDA, CDR2 SQIVND (reference sequence). Trimming stripped 10 bases from V and 5 bases from J, with 14 bases between. The CDR3 consists of 12 residues. As DNA, the CDR3 is TGTGCCATCGTACTCGGTGGGACTGAAGCTTTCTTT. The encoded protein is CAIVLGGTEAFF.

The rearrangement uses TRBV11-3 and TRBJ2-2; D gene unclear. Germline values: CDR1 SGHNT, CDR2 YENEEA. V was cut by 0 bases and J by 1 base, with 6 bases left in between. This CDR3 has 15 amino acids. Here the CDR3 DNA reads TGTGCCAGCAGCTTAGACGGGTGGAACACCGGGGAGCTGTTTTTT. This sequence encodes CASSLDGWNTGELFF. Supplemented by reference TRBV11-3 and TRBJ2-2, the full variable domain reads EAGVVQSPRYKIIEKKQPVAFWCNPISGHNTLYWYLQNLGQGPELLIRYENEEAVDDSQLPKDRFSAERLKGVDSTLKIQPAELGDSAVYLCASSLDGWNTGELFFGEGSRLTVL.

This clone was counted a single time. V and J are TRBV11-3 and TRBJ1-2; 9 bases fit TRBD1. CDR3 length: 13 residues. CDR1 is SGHNT and CDR2 is YENEEA in the germline V gene. After removal of 5 bases from V and 6 bases from J, the junction contained 4 bases not matched to a gene. The DNA of the CDR3 is TGTGCCAGCAGCCAGACAGGGGGAAATGGCTACACCTTC. Its protein is CASSQTGGNGYTF.

In DNA, the CDR3 is TGTGCCAGCAGCTCCCAAAAGTCCAGCTACGAGCAGTACTTC. Its translation is CASSSQKSSYEQYF. The chain is built from TRBV5-6 and TRBJ2-7; D unclear. The length of the CDR3 is 14 residues. CDR1 and CDR2 from the germline V gene are SGHDT and YYEEEE. V lost 3 bases and J 3 bases, leaving 13 bases between the germline ends.

V and J are TRBV19 and TRBJ2-1; D possibly matches TRBD1 or TRBD2 (5 bases each). V dropped 5 bases and J dropped 7 bases, with 18 bases sitting between them. Germline CDR1 LNHDA, CDR2 SQIVND (reference sequence). CDR3 length equals 15 residues. The CDR3 loop is CASSETGTGSNEQFF. The CDR3 DNA sequence: TGTGCCAGTAGTGAGACCGGGACCGGGTCGAATGAGCAGTTCTTC.

J is TRBJ2-3 and V is TRBV4-2, with D hard to call. From germline, CDR1 is LGHNA and CDR2 YNFKEQ. This CDR3 is 14 amino acids long. Trimming stripped 0 bases from V and 4 bases from J, with 8 bases between. CDR3 DNA sequence: TGTGCCAGCAGCCAAGAGCGAAGGGCAGATACGCAGTATTTT. Its translation: CASSQERRADTQYF.

The CDR3 region is CASRTGGGTQYF. In nucleotides, the CDR3 is TGTGCCAGCCGGACGGGTGGGGGGACCCAGTACTTC. The rearrangement uses TRBV25-1 and TRBJ2-5; the D gene could be TRBD1 or TRBD2 (5 bases each). CDR1 and CDR2 from the germline V gene are MGHDK and SYGVNS. V was shortened by 8 bases and J by 7 bases, with 14 bases between the two germline ends. The CDR3 totals 12 residues.

V gene TRBV4-1 combines with J gene TRBJ2-4; D unresolved. Looked up from germline, CDR1 is MGHRA and CDR2 is YSYEKL. The V gene lost 2 bases and the J gene lost 3 bases, with 14 bases spanning the gap. The CDR3 spans 16 residues. The CDR3 sequence is CASSQPTSRVKNIQYF. The CDR3, as DNA: TGCGCCAGCAGCCAACCCACGTCGCGAGTCAAAAACATTCAGTACTTC.

The chain carries TRBV28 and TRBJ1-5, with a tentative D call TRBD1 (6 bases). Trimming removed 7 bases from V and 3 bases from J, with 16 bases in between. This CDR3 contains 15 residues. Germline V lookup: CDR1 MDHEN, CDR2 SYDVKM. DNA for the CDR3: TGTGCCAGCATTCCCTCGAGGACAGACAATCAGCCCCAGCATTTT. This codes for CASIPSRTDNQPQHF.

This clone has only one observation. The chain carries TRBV5-1 and TRBJ2-7, with D possibly matching TRBD2 (5 bases). Germline V gene lookup returns CDR1 SGHRS and CDR2 YFSETQ. This CDR3 is built from 16 residues. Trimming took 4 bases from V and 0 from J, leaving 17 bases between them. The CDR3 protein is CASSPHSEEASYEQYF. The CDR3 coding sequence is TGCGCCAGCAGCCCTCATAGCGAGGAGGCCTCCTACGAGCAGTACTTC.

The gene calls are TRBV6-1 and TRBJ1-1; possibly TRBD1 for D (5 bases). Germline CDR1 is MNHNS and CDR2 is SASEGT. This CDR3 has 14 residues. Deletions cut 3 bases from V and 3 bases from J, with 11 bases between. CDR3 nucleotides: TGTGCCAGCAGTGACCAGGGTCCCGACACTGAAGCTTTCTTT. This gives the protein CASSDQGPDTEAFF.

This rearrangement joins TRBV28 to TRBJ1-5; 8 bases match TRBD1. Germline CDR1 and CDR2: MDHEN and SYDVKM. The CDR3 extends over 13 amino acids. V gave up 6 bases and J gave up 7 bases; unmatched junction bases: 5. CDR3 protein: CASRKTGDQPQHF. CDR3 DNA: TGTGCCAGCAGGAAGACAGGGGACCAGCCCCAGCATTTT.

Remarks on this clone: Other DNA sequences in this sample translate to the same CDR3. This chain connects TRBV28 to TRBJ1-1; D call uncertain. The CDR3 is made up of 13 amino acids. CDR1 and CDR2 from the germline V gene are MDHEN and SYDVKM. V gave up 2 bases and J gave up 2 bases, with 6 bases separating them. CDR3 in DNA: TGTGCCAGCAGTTTAATCCAAAACACTGAAGCTTTCTTT. Protein: CASSLIQNTEAFF.

The V gene is TRBV25-1, the J gene TRBJ2-1, with TRBD2 matching over 9 bases. Germline V gives CDR1 MGHDK, CDR2 SYGVNS. V dropped 6 bases and J dropped 6; count of bases not matched to a gene: 9. This CDR3 is built from 15 residues. CDR3 sequence reads: CASSLSGSFGNEQFF. The CDR3 bases are TGTGCCAGCAGCCTTAGCGGGAGTTTCGGCAATGAGCAGTTCTTC.

The gene calls are TRBV19 and TRBJ2-2, with D uncertain. Trimming stripped 1 base from V and 1 base from J, with 10 bases between. The germline V gene encodes CDR1 LNHDA and CDR2 SQIVND (reference sequence). The CDR3 has 16 amino acids. The CDR3 spells CASSIVRQVNTGELFF. The DNA of the CDR3 is TGTGCCAGTAGTATAGTGAGACAAGTGAACACCGGGGAGCTGTTTTTT.

This clone was counted once. The genes are TRBV28 and TRBJ1-5; tentative D call: TRBD1 (5 bases). CDR1 MDHEN and CDR2 SYDVKM come from the germline V gene. Trimming cost V 7 bases and J 6 bases, with 13 bases left between them. The CDR3 spans 13 residues. The CDR3 reads CASTSGGVQPQHF. CDR3 coding DNA: TGTGCCAGCACCTCGGGAGGGGTTCAGCCCCAGCATTTT.

This clone occurred once. The V and J genes are TRBV5-1 and TRBJ2-2; 13 bases are shared with TRBD2. Germline V gene lookup returns CDR1 SGHRS and CDR2 YFSETQ. CDR3 size: 15 residues. With 4 bases clipped from V and 6 bases from J, the junction kept 3 bases outside the gene matches. The CDR3 here is CASSIGTSGAGELFF. The DNA of the CDR3 is TGCGCCAGCAGCATCGGGACTAGCGGGGCCGGGGAGCTGTTTTTT.

Notes on this clone: One end of the junction fails to match germline, which may point to a read error. V gene TRBV20-1 combines with J gene TRBJ2-7; tentatively, D is TRBD2 (6 bases). From germline, CDR1 is DFQATT and CDR2 SNEGSKA (reference sequence). The CDR3 has 11 residues. The CDR3 loop reads CSPSASYEQYF. In DNA form, the CDR3 reads TGCAGTCCTAGCGCAAGCTACGAGCAGTACTTC.